This T cell receptor beta chain was sequenced for a study of cytomegalovirus exposure and HLA in healthy donors. Whole-study results and caveats: TCR beta chains associated with HLA were, in a later analysis, more clonally expanded than equally common others. CMV antigen specificity was confirmed in vitro for a few CMV-associated chains. Later work associated 16,951 TCR beta sequences with HLA alleles at 0.05 false discovery rate.

Notes on this clone: Its antigen is not known.

The CDR3 covers 15 residues. The junction had 5 bases not matched to a gene; V was cut back by 4 bases and J by 2 bases. Germline CDR1 reads KGHSH; CDR2 reads LQKENI. The PCR contained 60 Vbeta and 13 Jbeta primers. TCRdb's table, derived via immunoSEQ multiplex PCR, lists solely in-frame clones and lacks some. The data hold roughly 86,000 clones, with 55% to 70% observed a single time. The material sequenced was PBMCs. The clonotype originates from a woman in her fifties or sixties in good health and CMV-seropositive. This chain uses TRBV18 with TRBJ1-5; 7 positions agree with TRBD1. CDR3 sequence: CASSLRGDGNQPQHF. CDR3 DNA: TGTGCCAGCTCACTCAGGGGGGACGGCAATCAGCCCCAGCATTTT.